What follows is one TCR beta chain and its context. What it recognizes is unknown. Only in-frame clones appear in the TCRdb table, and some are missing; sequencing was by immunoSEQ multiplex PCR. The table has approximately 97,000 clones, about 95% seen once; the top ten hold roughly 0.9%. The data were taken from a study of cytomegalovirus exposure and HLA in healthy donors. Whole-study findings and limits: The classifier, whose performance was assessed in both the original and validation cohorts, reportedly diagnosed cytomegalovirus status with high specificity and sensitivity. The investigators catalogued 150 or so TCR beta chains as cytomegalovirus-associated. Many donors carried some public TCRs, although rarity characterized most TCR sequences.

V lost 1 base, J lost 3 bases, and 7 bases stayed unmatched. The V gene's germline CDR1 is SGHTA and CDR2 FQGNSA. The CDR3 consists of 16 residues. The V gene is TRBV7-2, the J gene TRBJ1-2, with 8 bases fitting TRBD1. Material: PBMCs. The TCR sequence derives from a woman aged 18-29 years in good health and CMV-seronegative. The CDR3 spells CASSLVSTGDDYGYTF. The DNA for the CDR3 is TGTGCCAGCAGCTTAGTCTCGACAGGGGACGACTATGGCTACACCTTC.